Presented here are 32 T cell receptor beta chains from one specimen sequenced in a study of Graves' ophthalmopathy and Graves' hyperthyroidism. RNA transcripts were the source from which TCR beta CDR3 regions were amplified. The first round was an RT-PCR with HTBI primers, and the second round was a multiplex PCR. TCRdb fed the multiplex PCR reads into MiXCR, producing one record per CDR3 protein. Among around 1,000,000 distinct CDR3 sequences, 35% to 40% were seen once, and the ten largest hold roughly 11%. Sequencing was done on a sample of peripheral blood or thyroid tissue (not recorded which). These receptors all stem from an adult man with Graves' hyperthyroidism.

This clonotype occurred a few times. A much more abundant neighbour one base away suggests this may be a read error. The conserved phenylalanine or tryptophan normally closing the CDR3 is absent here, so this likely arose from a read error. V and J are TRBV29-1 and TRBJ1-2; D is perhaps TRBD1 (6 bases). The germline V gene encodes CDR1 SQVTM and CDR2 ANQGSEA. Trimming pared 1 base from V and 3 bases from J, leaving 18 bases between. There are 16 residues in the CDR3. CDR3 coding DNA: TGCAGCGTTGAAGGTCAGGGACAACGCTATGACTATGGCTACACCTCC. This sequence encodes CSVEGQGQRYDYGYTS.

This clonotype was counted many times. The V gene is TRBV7-8, the J gene TRBJ2-6; no clear D gene. The ends were cut back, 5 bases at V and 0 bases at J, with 8 bases in the middle. This CDR3 is built from 15 residues. Germline CDR1 SGHVS, CDR2 FQNEAQ. The CDR3 spells CASSPKSSGANVLTF. The CDR3 DNA reads TGTGCCAGCAGCCCGAAAAGCTCTGGGGCCAACGTCCTGACTTTC.

This clonotype was picked up one time. The chain carries TRBV15 and TRBJ2-2; D gene ambiguous. Germline V gene sequence: CDR1 LNHNV, CDR2 YYDKDF (reference sequence). With 7 bases removed from V and 5 bases from J, the gap between germline ends came to 14 bases. The length of the CDR3 is 14 residues. This CDR3 reads CATISETRTGELFF. Here the CDR3 DNA reads TGTGCCACCATCAGTGAGACGCGAACCGGGGAGCTGTTTTTT.

Remarks on this clonotype: With a much larger clone just one base away, this may be a read error. The V call is TRBV7-8, the J call TRBJ2-7, with D tentatively TRBD1 (6 bases). The CDR3 contains 13 residues. CDR1 is SGHVS and CDR2 is FQNEAQ in the germline V gene. V lost 5 bases and J 6 bases, leaving 14 bases between the germline ends. The CDR3 loop reads CASSPGVRAEQYF. CDR3 bases: TGTGCCAGCAGCCCAGGGGTGAGGGCCGAGCAGTACTTC.

At least ten counts were recorded for this clonotype. This chain uses TRBV7-2 with TRBJ2-2; 7 bases fit TRBD1. The J segment lost 3 bases and the V segment lost 4 bases, leaving 5 bases of the junction unmatched. The CDR3 loop spans 15 amino acids. Germline loops: CDR1 SGHTA, CDR2 FQGNSA. The DNA of the CDR3 is TGTGCCAGCAGCTCCGACAGGGTGGACACCGGGGAGCTGTTTTTT. This gives the protein CASSSDRVDTGELFF.

The chain carries TRBV2 and TRBJ1-4; TRBD1 matches 7 bases. Germline V gene sequence: CDR1 SNHLY, CDR2 FYNNEI. The CDR3 covers 14 residues. Unmatched junction bases numbered 5, after V lost 5 bases and J lost 5 bases. The CDR3 bases are TGTGCCAGCAGTAGACAGGGTCGGAATGAAAAACTGTTTTTT. Translation gives CASSRQGRNEKLFF.

This clonotype occurred many times. The V gene is TRBV19, the J gene TRBJ1-1; no clear D. The V gene's germline CDR1 is LNHDA and CDR2 SQIVND (reference sequence). The V end was cut by 5 bases, the J end by 1 base, with 17 bases between. There are 16 residues in the CDR3. For the CDR3, the DNA is TGTGCCAGTAGTCTCGGCAGCCCAATGAGGAACACTGAAGCTTTCTTT. Residues: CASSLGSPMRNTEAFF.

The table lists this clonotype with many counts. The chain has TRBV7-2 and TRBJ2-5; no clear D gene. The CDR3 length is 11 residues. Trimming removed 2 bases from V and 7 bases from J, with 5 bases in between. Germline-derived CDR1 and CDR2 are SGHTA and FQGNSA. The CDR3 loop reads CASSLTATQYF. Here the CDR3 DNA reads TGTGCCAGCAGCTTAACGGCGACCCAGTACTTC.

The rearrangement links TRBV7-8 to TRBJ2-7; TRBD1 or TRBD2 may be the D gene (5 bases each). CDR3 size: 15 residues. Germline V gene sequence: CDR1 SGHVS, CDR2 FQNEAQ. V lost 4 bases to trimming and J lost 6 bases, with 19 bases between them. The CDR3 sequence is CASSSASLSQGEQYF. In DNA form, the CDR3 reads TGTGCCAGCAGCTCTGCTAGCCTTAGCCAGGGCGAGCAGTACTTC.

In its sample, this clonotype was seen a few times. This rearrangement joins TRBV9 to TRBJ2-5, with TRBD2 identical over 13 bases. The CDR3 sequence is 16 residues long. Losses at the gene ends were 3 bases for V and 5 bases for J; bases not matched to a gene: 7. Germline CDR1 SGDLS, CDR2 YYNGEE. CDR3 in DNA: TGTGCCAGCAGCGCAACTAGCGGGGGGGCCTTGGAGACCCAGTACTTC. Translated, it gives CASSATSGGALETQYF.

This clonotype was seen a handful of times. J is TRBJ1-5 and V is TRBV12-3 or TRBV12-4; no clear D. Trimming shortened V by 6 bases and J by 0 bases, and 9 bases separated the two germline ends. This CDR3 region has 14 residues. The CDR3, as DNA: TGTGCCAGCAGGACGGACCATAGCAATCAGCCCCAGCATTTT. This sequence encodes CASRTDHSNQPQHF.

J is TRBJ2-5 and V is TRBV9, with a weak D call TRBD2 (5 bases). CDR1 is SGDLS, CDR2 YYNGEE, per germline. Trimming shortened V by 0 bases and J by 3 bases, and 12 bases separated the two germline ends. This CDR3 has 15 residues. This chain's CDR3 is CASSVVSADKETQYF. CDR3 nucleotide sequence: TGTGCCAGCAGCGTAGTTTCAGCGGATAAAGAGACCCAGTACTTC.

The genes are TRBV7-9 and TRBJ2-7; no reliable D call. Germline lookup yields CDR1 SEHNR and CDR2 FQNEAQ (reference sequence). The CDR3 is 15 amino acids. Trimming left V 6 bases short and J 2 bases short, with 17 bases between. CDR3 region: CASSLRTPTPYEQYF. CDR3 nucleotides: TGTGCCAGCAGTTTACGAACACCCACGCCCTACGAGCAGTACTTC.

In its sample, this clonotype was seen a few times. As the CDR3 is not closed by the conserved phenylalanine or tryptophan, this likely results from a read error. The limits of the CDR3 on the DNA are not certain, so only TCRdb's listed CDR3 is given. The chain couples TRBV12-3 or TRBV12-4 to TRBJ2-2; TRBD1 is the table's D call, not checked against the DNA. The CDR3 is 8 amino acids long, termini counted. The CDR3 loop reads CASSPLDR.

This clonotype was recorded a few times. The gene calls are TRBV7-3 and TRBJ1-1; a weak D match, TRBD1 (5 bases). V was trimmed by 4 bases and J by 7 bases, leaving 10 bases between them. Germline CDR1 is SGHTA and CDR2 is FQGTGA. The CDR3 loop spans 12 amino acids. The CDR3 DNA reads as TGTGCCAGCAGCTCGGGCGGGGGTGAAGCTTTCTTT. It yields the protein CASSSGGGEAFF.

This sequence joins TRBV5-1 and TRBJ2-7; D is unclear. V gave up 5 bases and J gave up 0 bases, with 12 bases separating them. The CDR3 sequence is 14 residues long. The V gene's germline CDR1 is SGHRS and CDR2 YFSETQ. CDR3 sequence reads: CASRALGISYEQYF. The CDR3 nucleotides are TGCGCCAGCAGGGCCCTCGGCATCTCCTACGAGCAGTACTTC.

On this clonotype itself: It may be a read error: a sequence one base away is much more abundant. The J gene is TRBJ1-5, the V gene TRBV20-1; no clear D. V was shortened by 3 bases and J by 0 bases, with 9 bases between the two germline ends. The CDR3 spans 14 residues. In germline, CDR1 is DFQATT, CDR2 SNEGSKA (reference sequence). The CDR3 DNA sequence: TGCAGTGCTAGGGTGGATGATAGCAATCAGCCCCAGCATTTT. This gives the protein CSARVDDSNQPQHF.

The J gene is TRBJ1-5, the V gene TRBV4-2; 8 bases are a match to TRBD1. J lost 5 bases, V lost 2 bases, and 2 bases had no gene match. Germline loops: CDR1 LGHNA, CDR2 YNFKEQ. The CDR3 has 14 amino acids. The CDR3 nucleotides are TGTGCCAGCAGCCAACAGGACAGGGATCAGCCCCAGCATTTT. It specifies CASSQQDRDQPQHF.

This chain uses TRBV6-5 with TRBJ2-7; possibly TRBD2 for D (7 bases). The V and J ends lost 0 bases and 2 bases respectively, with 17 bases between them. CDR1 is MNHEY, CDR2 SVGAGI, per germline. CDR3 length equals 17 residues. The CDR3 loop reads CASSYSGEGDGAYEQYF. As DNA, the CDR3 is TGTGCCAGCAGTTACTCGGGGGAGGGGGACGGAGCCTACGAGCAGTACTTC.

The chain carries TRBV6-5 and TRBJ1-4; the D gene is possibly TRBD1 (5 bases). V was cut by 4 bases and J by 7 bases, with 16 bases left in between. The CDR3 length is 15 residues. Per the germline V gene, CDR1 is MNHEY and CDR2 is SVGAGI. The CDR3 DNA reads as TGTGCCAGCAGTTTTTTCGGCTCGGGGGGTGAAAAACTGTTTTTT. Translation gives CASSFFGSGGEKLFF.

This clonotype was counted at least ten times. V gene TRBV20-1 combines with J gene TRBJ1-5, with 9 bases fitting TRBD1. The CDR3 loop spans 17 amino acids. V dropped 4 bases and J dropped 2; count of bases not matched to a gene: 12. CDR1 is DFQATT and CDR2 is SNEGSKA in the germline V gene (reference sequence). CDR3 DNA sequence: TGCAGTGCTACCTTTGGGACAGGGAGATTCGGCAATCAGCCCCAGCATTTT. This sequence encodes CSATFGTGRFGNQPQHF.

On this clonotype itself: The final CDR3 position lacks the conserved phenylalanine or tryptophan, pointing to a likely read error. The genes are TRBV16 and TRBJ1-3; 7 nucleotides match TRBD1. Germline V gene sequence: CDR1 KGHSY, CDR2 FQNENV. Germline trimming cut 6 bases from V and 4 bases from J; bases unmatched to any gene: 3. CDR3 size: 13 residues. CDR3 bases: TGTGCCAGCAGTCCGGGACAGGGAAACACCATATATTGT. Protein sequence: CASSPGQGNTIYC.

The CDR3 coding sequence is TGCGCCAGCAGCTTTAACACAGGGCCGAACACTGAAGCTTTCTTT. It specifies CASSFNTGPNTEAFF. The J gene is TRBJ1-1, the V gene TRBV5-1, with D tentatively TRBD1 (6 bases). This CDR3 comprises 15 residues. Trimming took off 2 bases at V and 1 base at J, with 12 bases between the two ends. Germline lookup yields CDR1 SGHRS and CDR2 YFSETQ.

This clonotype was found many times. The rearrangement joins TRBV7-2 to TRBJ2-7; weak D call: TRBD1 (5 bases). Germline V gene sequence: CDR1 SGHTA, CDR2 FQGNSA. V was cut by 3 bases and J by 1 base, with 13 bases left in between. The CDR3 extends over 15 amino acids. CDR3 protein: CASSFLRTSSYEQYF. The CDR3 region has the DNA TGTGCCAGCAGCTTCCTCAGGACAAGTTCCTACGAGCAGTACTTC.

This clonotype was seen ten or more times. V gene TRBV10-2 combines with J gene TRBJ2-7, with D perhaps TRBD1 or TRBD2 (5 bases each). CDR3 length equals 16 residues. Trimming pared 2 bases from V and 0 bases from J, leaving 14 bases between. CDR1 and CDR2 (germline): WSHSY, SAAADI. This CDR3 reads CASSEGDPTVSYEQYF. The CDR3 DNA reads TGCGCCAGCAGTGAGGGGGACCCCACCGTCTCCTACGAGCAGTACTTC.

This clonotype has more than one count but fewer than ten. The rearrangement joins TRBV9 to TRBJ2-7; 7 bases are shared with TRBD1. There are 16 residues in the CDR3. Germline V gene lookup returns CDR1 SGDLS and CDR2 YYNGEE. V lost 3 bases to trimming and J lost 3 bases; unmatched junction nucleotides: 12. CDR3 residues: CASSARNPGQNYEQYF. The CDR3 coding sequence is TGTGCCAGCAGCGCCCGTAACCCGGGACAGAACTACGAGCAGTACTTC.

The CDR3 loop reads CASSLDVFTSGGEQYF. The CDR3 region has the DNA TGTGCCAGCAGCCTCGACGTTTTTACGTCGGGAGGCGAGCAGTACTTC. The J gene is TRBJ2-7, the V gene TRBV5-5; the match to TRBD2 covers 7 bases. Per the germline V gene, CDR1 is SGHKS and CDR2 is YYEKEE (reference sequence). J lost 6 bases, V lost 4 bases, and 16 bases had no gene match. CDR3 length equals 16 residues. Supplemented by reference TRBV5-5 and TRBJ2-7, the full variable domain reads DAGVTQSPTHLIKTRGQQVTLRCSPISGHKSVSWYQQVLGQGPQFIFQYYEKEERGRGNFPDRFSARQFPNYSSELNVNALLLGDSALYLCASSLDVFTSGGEQYFGPGTRLTVT.

This clonotype was seen only a few times. The rearrangement uses TRBV5-1 and TRBJ2-5, with 12 nucleotides matching TRBD2. The length of the CDR3 is 15 residues. After removal of 0 bases from V and 6 bases from J, the junction contained 3 bases not matched to a gene. Germline lookup yields CDR1 SGHRS and CDR2 YFSETQ. This CDR3 is CASSLGLAGVKTQYF. Here the CDR3 DNA reads TGCGCCAGCAGCTTGGGACTAGCGGGAGTAAAGACCCAGTACTTC. Combining the CDR3 with reference TRBV5-1 and TRBJ2-5 gives the whole variable domain KAGVTQTPRYLIKTRGQQVTLSCSPISGHRSVSWYQQTPGQGLQFLFEYFSETQRNKGNFPGRFSGRQFSNSRSEMNVSTLELGDSALYLCASSLGLAGVKTQYFGPGTRLLVL.

This clonotype was observed many times. The chain employs TRBV12-3 or TRBV12-4 and TRBJ1-2; 9 bases fit TRBD1. The CDR3 extends over 16 amino acids. With 5 bases clipped from V and 6 bases from J, the junction kept 13 bases outside the gene matches. CDR3 amino acids: CASSPWDRVGSDGYTF. DNA for the CDR3: TGTGCCAGCAGTCCCTGGGACAGGGTGGGCTCGGATGGCTACACCTTC.

J is TRBJ1-2 and V is TRBV12-3 or TRBV12-4; perhaps TRBD1 as D (6 bases). With 5 bases removed from V and 4 bases from J, the gap between germline ends came to 17 bases. CDR3 length equals 15 residues. The CDR3, as DNA: TGTGCCAGCAGTGCCAGACAGGCCGAGGGCTATGGCTACACCTTC. This encodes CASSARQAEGYGYTF.

As regards this clonotype: With a much larger clone just one base away, this may be a read error. The chain employs TRBV7-3 and TRBJ1-2, with a tentative D call TRBD1 (6 bases). The ends were cut back, 6 bases at V and 8 bases at J, with 16 bases in the middle. The CDR3 contains 13 residues. Germline V gives CDR1 SGHTA, CDR2 FQGTGA. CDR3 DNA sequence: TGTGCCAGCAGGGGGGGCTTCAACGGAGGCTACACCTTC. Protein: CASRGGFNGGYTF.

This sequence joins TRBV29-1 and TRBJ1-1; tentative D call: TRBD1 (5 bases). Germline CDR1 SQVTM, CDR2 ANQGSEA. Trimming stripped 6 bases from V and 2 bases from J, with 10 bases between. The CDR3 spans 12 residues. The CDR3 spells CSVLTVNTEAFF. CDR3 nucleotides: TGCAGCGTCCTGACAGTTAACACTGAAGCTTTCTTT.